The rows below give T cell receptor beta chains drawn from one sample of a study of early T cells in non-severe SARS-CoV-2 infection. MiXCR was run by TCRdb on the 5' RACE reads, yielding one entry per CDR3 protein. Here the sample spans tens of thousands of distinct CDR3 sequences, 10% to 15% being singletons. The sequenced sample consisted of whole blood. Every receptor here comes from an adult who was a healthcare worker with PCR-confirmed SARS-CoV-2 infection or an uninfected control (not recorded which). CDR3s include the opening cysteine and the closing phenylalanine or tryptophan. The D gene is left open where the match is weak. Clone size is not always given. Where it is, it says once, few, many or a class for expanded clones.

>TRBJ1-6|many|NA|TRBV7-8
CASSLAAGTIHSPLHF
TGTGCCAGCAGCTTAGCGGCAGGGACCATCCATTCACCCCTCCACTTT
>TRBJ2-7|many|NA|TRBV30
CAWSVRDGRYEQYF
TGTGCCTGGAGTGTTCGGGACGGACGATACGAGCAGTACTTC
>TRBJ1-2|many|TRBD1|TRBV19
CASSIRDRSPPGYTF
TGTGCCAGTAGTATCCGGGACAGGTCCCCGCCGGGCTACACCTTC
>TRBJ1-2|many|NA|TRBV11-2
CASSSHRDINYGYTF
TGTGCCAGCAGCTCCCACCGGGACATTAACTATGGCTACACCTTC
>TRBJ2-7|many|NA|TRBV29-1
CSAYRTAYEQYF
TGCAGCGCCTATCGGACAGCCTACGAGCAGTACTTC
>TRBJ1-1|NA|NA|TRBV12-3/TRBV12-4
CASSLEPRLNTEAFF
TGTGCCAGCAGTTTAGAACCACGGCTGAACACTGAAGCTTTCTTT
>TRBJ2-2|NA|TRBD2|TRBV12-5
CASGSLSGGTGELFF
TGTGCTAGTGGTTCCCTTAGCGGGGGCACCGGGGAGCTGTTTTTT
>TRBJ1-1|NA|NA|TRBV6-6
CASSSLQGLNTEAFF
TGTGCCAGCAGTTCCCTACAGGGCCTGAACACTGAAGCTTTCTTT
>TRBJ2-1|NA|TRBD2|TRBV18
CASSPPGGAEQFF
TGTGCCAGCTCACCACCGGGAGGGGCTGAGCAGTTCTTC
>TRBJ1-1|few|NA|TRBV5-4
CASSLDMTEAFF
TGTGCCAGCAGCTTGGATATGACTGAAGCTTTCTTT
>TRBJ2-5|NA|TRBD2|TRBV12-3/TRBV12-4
CASSLRGARLQETQYF
TGTGCCAGCAGTTTGCGGGGGGCTCGTCTTCAAGAGACCCAGTACTTC
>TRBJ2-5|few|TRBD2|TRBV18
CAATSGPYQETQYF
TGTGCAGCGACTAGCGGACCGTACCAAGAGACCCAGTACTTC
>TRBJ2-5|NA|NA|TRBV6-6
CASSTSGNYLGETQYF
TGTGCCAGCAGTACGTCCGGGAACTACCTAGGAGAGACCCAGTACTTC
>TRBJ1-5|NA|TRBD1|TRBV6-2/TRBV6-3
CASSYLTGGDQPQHF
TGTGCCAGCAGTTACCTGACAGGGGGAGATCAGCCCCAGCATTTT
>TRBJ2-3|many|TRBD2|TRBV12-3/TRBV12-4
CASSSVFLAGNTDTQYF
TGTGCCAGCAGTTCTGTTTTCCTAGCGGGGAACACAGATACGCAGTATTTT
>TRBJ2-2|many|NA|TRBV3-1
CASSQDLRGTGELFF
TGTGCCAGCAGCCAAGACTTGAGGGGGACCGGGGAGCTGTTTTTT
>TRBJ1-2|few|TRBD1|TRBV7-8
CASSWVDRGPDGYTF
TGTGCCAGCAGCTGGGTAGACAGGGGGCCCGACGGCTACACCTTC
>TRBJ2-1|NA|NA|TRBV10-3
CAISERDGEYNEQFF
TGTGCCATCAGTGAGAGAGACGGGGAGTACAATGAGCAGTTCTTC
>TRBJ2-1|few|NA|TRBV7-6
CASSPRGSVGLF
TGTGCCAGCAGCCCTCGGGGTAGCGTAGGGCTCTTC
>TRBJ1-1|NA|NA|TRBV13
CANSLGRTAKGTTEAFF
TGTGCCAACAGCTTAGGCCGGACGGCAAAGGGTACCACTGAAGCTTTCTTT
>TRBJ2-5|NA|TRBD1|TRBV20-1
CSARPTDRLQETQYF
TGCAGTGCTAGACCTACGGACAGGTTGCAAGAGACCCAGTACTTC
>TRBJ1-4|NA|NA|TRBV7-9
CASSLEGGKLFF
TGTGCCAGCAGCTTAGAGGGGGGAAAACTGTTTTTT
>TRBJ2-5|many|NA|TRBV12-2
CASRQRARTSKETQYF
TGTGCAAGTCGCCAAAGAGCGCGGACTAGCAAGGAGACCCAGTACTTC
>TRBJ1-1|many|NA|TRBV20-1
CSADLQGPVTEAFF
TGCAGTGCCGACCTACAGGGACCGGTAACTGAAGCTTTCTTT
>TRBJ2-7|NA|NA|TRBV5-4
CASSYPPQYEQYF
TGTGCCAGCAGCTACCCCCCTCAATACGAGCAGTACTTC
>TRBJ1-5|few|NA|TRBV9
CASSYPRKISNQPQHF
TGTGCCAGCAGCTATCCCCGAAAGATTAGCAATCAGCCCCAGCATTTT
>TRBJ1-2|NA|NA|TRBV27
CASRNPREMTYGYTF
TGTGCCAGCAGGAACCCCAGGGAGATGACCTATGGCTACACCTTC
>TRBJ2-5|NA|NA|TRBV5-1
CASSHGETQYF
TGCGCCAGCAGCCACGGAGAGACCCAGTACTTC
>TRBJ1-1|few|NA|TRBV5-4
CASSLAGGMTEAFF
TGTGCCAGCAGCTTGGCCGGGGGGATGACTGAAGCTTTCTTT
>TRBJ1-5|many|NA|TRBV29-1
CSVAWGPDQPQHF
TGCAGCGTTGCTTGGGGGCCGGATCAGCCCCAGCATTTT
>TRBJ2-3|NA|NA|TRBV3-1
CASSRGNTDTQYF
TGTGCCAGCAGCCGAGGGAACACAGATACGCAGTATTTT
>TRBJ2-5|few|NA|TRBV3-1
CASSQEGRETQYF
TGTGCCAGCAGCCAAGAGGGCCGGGAGACCCAGTACTTC
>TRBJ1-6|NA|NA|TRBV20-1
CSARPGQTRDSPLHF
TGCAGTGCTAGACCCGGACAGACCCGGGATTCACCCCTCCACTTT
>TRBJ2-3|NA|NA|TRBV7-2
CASSAYTADTQYF
TGTGCCAGCAGCGCCTACACGGCAGATACGCAGTATTTT
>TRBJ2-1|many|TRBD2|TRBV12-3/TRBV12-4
CASSLDPLAGRTNEQFF
TGTGCCAGCAGTTTAGACCCACTAGCGGGTCGGACCAATGAGCAGTTCTTC
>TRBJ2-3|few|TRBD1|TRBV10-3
CAATGTGPTDTQYF
TGTGCCGCCACCGGGACAGGGCCAACAGATACGCAGTATTTT
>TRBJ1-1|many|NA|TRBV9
CASSVGGRTEAFF
TGTGCCAGCAGCGTGGGGGGAAGGACTGAAGCTTTCTTT
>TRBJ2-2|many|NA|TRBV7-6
CASSLFTGELFF
TGTGCCAGCAGCCTTTTTACCGGGGAGCTGTTTTTT
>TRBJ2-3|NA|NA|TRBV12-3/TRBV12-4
CASRAGGSADTQYF
TGTGCCAGCCGCGCAGGAGGGAGCGCAGATACGCAGTATTTT
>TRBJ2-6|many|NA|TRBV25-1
CASSQGGANVLTF
TGTGCCAGCAGTCAAGGGGGTGCCAACGTCCTGACTTTC
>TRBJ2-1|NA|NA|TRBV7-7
CASSFEGDDEQFF
TGTGCTAGCAGCTTTGAGGGAGACGATGAGCAGTTCTTC
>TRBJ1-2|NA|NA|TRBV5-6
CASSLPPATNRVYGYTF
TGTGCCAGCAGCTTACCCCCCGCAACCAACAGGGTTTATGGCTACACCTTC
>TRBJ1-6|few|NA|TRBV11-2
CASSLDRAHNSPLHF
TGTGCCAGCAGCTTAGACAGGGCTCATAATTCACCCCTCCACTTT
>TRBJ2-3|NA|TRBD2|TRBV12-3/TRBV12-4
CASRRTSGSADTQYF
TGTGCCAGCAGGAGGACTAGCGGTTCAGCAGATACGCAGTATTTT
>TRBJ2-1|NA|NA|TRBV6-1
CATLFYNEQFF
TGTGCCACCCTCTTCTACAATGAGCAGTTCTTC
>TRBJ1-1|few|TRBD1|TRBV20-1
CSASDRGNTEAFF
TGCAGTGCTAGTGACAGGGGGAACACTGAAGCTTTCTTT
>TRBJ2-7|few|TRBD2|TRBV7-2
CASSSGGDFSYEQYF
TGTGCCAGCAGCTCGGGGGGGGACTTCTCCTACGAGCAGTACTTC
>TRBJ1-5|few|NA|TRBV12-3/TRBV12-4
CASRRLDQPQHF
TGTGCCAGCAGACGACTTGATCAGCCCCAGCATTTT
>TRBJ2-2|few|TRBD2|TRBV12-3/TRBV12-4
CASSPLAGTNTGELFF
TGTGCCAGCAGCCCACTAGCGGGGACGAACACCGGGGAGCTGTTTTTT
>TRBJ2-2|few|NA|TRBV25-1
CASRGNGGGELFF
TGTGCCAGCAGGGGGAACGGGGGCGGGGAGCTGTTTTTT
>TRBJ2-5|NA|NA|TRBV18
CASSPSSQETQYF
TGTGCCAGCTCACCGTCCTCTCAAGAGACCCAGTACTTC
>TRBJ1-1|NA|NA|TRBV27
CAGSLSEGYTEAFF
TGTGCCGGCAGTTTATCAGAGGGGTACACTGAAGCTTTCTTT
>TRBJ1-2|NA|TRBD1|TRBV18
CASSPVGQGVSNYGYTF
TGTGCCAGCTCACCAGTTGGACAGGGGGTCTCTAACTATGGCTACACCTTC
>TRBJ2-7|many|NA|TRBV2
CASMSREAEQYF
TGTGCCAGCATGAGTCGAGAGGCCGAGCAGTACTTC
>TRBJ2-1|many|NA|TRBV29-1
CSDLTVNTYNEQFF
TGCAGCGACCTGACAGTTAACACCTACAATGAGCAGTTCTTC
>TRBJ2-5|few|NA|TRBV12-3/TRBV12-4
CASSPDTKQTQYF
TGTGCCAGCAGCCCTGACACGAAACAGACCCAGTACTTC
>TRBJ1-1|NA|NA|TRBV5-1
CASSPYRGGLNTEAFF
TGCGCCAGCAGCCCATACCGCGGAGGGCTGAACACTGAAGCTTTCTTT
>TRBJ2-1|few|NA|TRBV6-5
CASRNLGGNEQFF
TGTGCCAGCAGAAACCTGGGGGGTAATGAGCAGTTCTTC